This T cell receptor (beta chain) was retrieved from a study of blood T cell repertoires in COVID-19. TCRdb keeps only in-frame clones here, not all; method: immunoSEQ multiplex PCR. Here the sample spans about 210,000 clones, around 83% being singletons. In germline, CDR1 is GTSNPN, CDR2 SVGIG (reference sequence). The germline V and J ends were trimmed by 2 bases and 4 bases, with 8 bases remaining between them. CDR3 length equals 12 residues. The chain recombines TRBV30 with TRBJ1-2; D remains ambiguous. The sequence derives from a middle-aged man with active or convalescent COVID-19. The sequencing sample was made of peripheral blood. Written as DNA, the CDR3 is TGTGCCTGGAGTTTCTCCAGCTATGGCTACACCTTC. It is translated as CAWSFSSYGYTF.